The present entry profiles one T cell receptor beta chain with its context. These data originate in a study of CD8+ T cells in alopecia areata. At the level of the study: Oral tofacitinib (5 to 10 mg twice daily) was administered to treated patients.

Treatment given: oral pan-JAK inhibitor, 5-10 mg twice daily. The sequencing template was cDNA reverse transcribed from extracted RNA. The protocol was immunoSEQ multiplex PCR, while the TCRdb copy is restricted to in-frame clones and leaves out a portion. The sample comprises about 190,000 clones, roughly 53% of which are singletons, and roughly 12% rests with the top ten. Germline loops: CDR1 ENHRY, CDR2 SYGVKD. The CDR3 runs to 13 residues. Unmatched junction bases numbered 4, after V lost 5 bases and J lost 6 bases. The specimen comprised CD8+ T cells sorted from blood, sampled at week 24, from a patient treated with tofacitinib. This sequence was found in a human donor with alopecia areata. The gene calls are TRBV10-3 and TRBJ1-2; 9 bases map to TRBD1. The CDR3 spells CAISSDRGDGYTF. In nucleotides, the CDR3 is TGTGCCATCAGTTCTGACAGGGGGGATGGCTACACCTTC.